This TCR beta chain was obtained from a study of T cells in Graves' hyperthyroidism and ophthalmopathy. Study as a whole: Pretreatment peripheral blood was obtained at initial diagnosis.

The junction had 5 bases not matched to a gene; V was cut back by 5 bases and J by 5 bases. Germline V gene data show CDR1 as DFQATT and CDR2 as SNEGSKA (reference sequence). The CDR3 is 12 amino acids. Amplified TCR beta CDR3 regions came from RNA transcripts. When the TCR CDR3 underwent first-round RT-PCR, the HTBI primer set was used. One entry per CDR3 protein, called by TCRdb with MiXCR from the multiplex PCR reads. This sample yields about 400,000 distinct CDR3 sequences, of which more than 13% are seen a single time; about 31% belongs to the top ten. Calling Graves' hyperthyroidism stable meant ophthalmopathy did not progress within 18 months. Those with hyperthyroidism were 18 to 65 years old, newly diagnosed, and ill for under 2 months. PBMCs were collected from an approximately 9.3 ml volume of fresh peripheral blood. This clonotype was observed many times.

Sequenced material: blood. V gene TRBV20-1 combines with J gene TRBJ1-2, with 7 positions matching TRBD1. This TCR derives from a woman aged 25 to 39 with Graves' hyperthyroidism. The CDR3 sequence: CSAGTDLYGYTF. In nucleotides, the CDR3 is TGCAGTGCTGGGACAGACCTTTATGGCTACACCTTC.